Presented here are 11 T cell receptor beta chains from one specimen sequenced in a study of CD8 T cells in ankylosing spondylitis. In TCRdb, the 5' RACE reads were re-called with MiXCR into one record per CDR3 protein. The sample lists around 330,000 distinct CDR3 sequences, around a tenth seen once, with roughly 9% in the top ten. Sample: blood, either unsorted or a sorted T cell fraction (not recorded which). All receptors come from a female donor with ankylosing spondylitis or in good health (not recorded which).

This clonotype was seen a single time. DNA for the CDR3: TGTGCCAGCACCCAACAGGGCTACGAGCAGTACTTC. This encodes CASTQQGYEQYF. V is TRBV12-3 or TRBV12-4 and J is TRBJ2-7; D perhaps matches TRBD1 (6 bases). The CDR3 totals 12 residues. V lost 7 bases and J 3 bases, leaving 10 bases between the germline ends.

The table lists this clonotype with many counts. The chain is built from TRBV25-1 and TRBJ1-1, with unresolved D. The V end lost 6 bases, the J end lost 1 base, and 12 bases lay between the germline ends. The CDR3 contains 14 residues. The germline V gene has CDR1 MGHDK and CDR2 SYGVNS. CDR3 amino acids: CASSDARKNTEAFF. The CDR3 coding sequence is TGTGCCAGCAGCGACGCACGGAAGAACACTGAAGCTTTCTTT.

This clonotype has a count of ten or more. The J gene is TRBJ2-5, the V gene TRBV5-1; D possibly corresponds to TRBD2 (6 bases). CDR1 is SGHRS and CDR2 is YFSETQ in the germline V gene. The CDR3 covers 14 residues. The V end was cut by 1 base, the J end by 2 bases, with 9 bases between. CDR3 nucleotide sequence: TGCGCCAGCAGCTTGTTCGGAGGGCAAGAGACCCAGTACTTC. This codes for CASSLFGGQETQYF.

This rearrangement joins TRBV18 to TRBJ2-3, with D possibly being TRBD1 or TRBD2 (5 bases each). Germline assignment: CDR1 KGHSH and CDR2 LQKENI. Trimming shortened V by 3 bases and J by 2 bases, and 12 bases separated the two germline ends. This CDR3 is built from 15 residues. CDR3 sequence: CASSPSGRITDTQYF. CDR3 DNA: TGTGCCAGCTCACCCTCGGGGCGTATCACAGATACGCAGTATTTT.

The DNA of the CDR3 is TGTGCCAGCGGCCGGGGGACTAACTATGGCTACACCTTC. Translation gives CASGRGTNYGYTF. V usage is TRBV27 and J usage is TRBJ1-2; perhaps TRBD1 as D (5 bases). Germline V gene sequence: CDR1 MNHEY, CDR2 SMNVEV (reference sequence). The CDR3 is 13 amino acids. Trimming took off 8 bases at V and 0 bases at J, with 10 bases between the two ends.

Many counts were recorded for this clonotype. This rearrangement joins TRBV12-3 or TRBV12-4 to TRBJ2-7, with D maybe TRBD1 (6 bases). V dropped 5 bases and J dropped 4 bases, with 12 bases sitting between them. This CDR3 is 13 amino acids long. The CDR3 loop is CASSGTLRYEQYF. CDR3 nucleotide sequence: TGTGCCAGCAGTGGGACACTTCGTTACGAGCAGTACTTC.

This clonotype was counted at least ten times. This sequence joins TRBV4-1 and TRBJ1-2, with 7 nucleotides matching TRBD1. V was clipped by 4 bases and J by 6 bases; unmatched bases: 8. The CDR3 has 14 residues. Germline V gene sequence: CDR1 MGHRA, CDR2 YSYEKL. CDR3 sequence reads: CASSPQGGRDGYTF. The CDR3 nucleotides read TGCGCCAGCAGCCCCCAGGGGGGCCGGGATGGCTACACCTTC.

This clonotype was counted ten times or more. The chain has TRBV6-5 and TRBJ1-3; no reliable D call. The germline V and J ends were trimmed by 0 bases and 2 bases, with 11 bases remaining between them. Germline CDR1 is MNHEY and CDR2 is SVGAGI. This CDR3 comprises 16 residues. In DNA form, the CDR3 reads TGTGCCAGCAGTTACTCGATGGCAGGCGCTGGAAACACCATATATTTT. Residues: CASSYSMAGAGNTIYF.

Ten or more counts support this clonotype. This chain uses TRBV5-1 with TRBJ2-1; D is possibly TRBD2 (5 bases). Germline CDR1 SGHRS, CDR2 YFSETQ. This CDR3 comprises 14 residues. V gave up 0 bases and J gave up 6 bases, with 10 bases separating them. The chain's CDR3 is CASSLGSEANEQFF. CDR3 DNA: TGCGCCAGCAGCTTGGGGTCGGAGGCCAATGAGCAGTTCTTC.

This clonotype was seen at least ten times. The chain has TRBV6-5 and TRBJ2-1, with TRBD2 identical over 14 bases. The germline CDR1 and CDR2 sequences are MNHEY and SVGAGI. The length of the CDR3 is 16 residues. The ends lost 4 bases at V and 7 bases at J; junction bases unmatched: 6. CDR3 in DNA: TGTGCCAGCAGTTCGCGACTAGCGGGGGGGCGGAATGAGCAGTTCTTC. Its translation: CASSSRLAGGRNEQFF.

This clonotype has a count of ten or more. The DNA of the CDR3 is TGCAGTGCTCACGGGGGATTAGAGGGTGAGCCCCAGCATTTT. The encoded protein is CSAHGGLEGEPQHF. The chain is built from TRBV20-1 and TRBJ1-5, with a tentative D call TRBD1 (5 bases). CDR1 and CDR2 (germline): DFQATT, SNEGSKA (reference sequence). CDR3 length: 14 amino acids. V was cut by 5 bases and J by 8 bases, with 19 bases left in between.